Below, one T cell receptor (beta chain) is given with its context. These data belong to a study of response to subunit inactivated influenza vaccine. One entry per CDR3 protein, called by TCRdb with MiXCR from the RT-PCR reads. The profile covers hundreds of thousands of distinct CDR3 sequences, with roughly 15% appearing a single time and about 7.4% taken by the ten largest. Germline V lookup: CDR1 LNHNV, CDR2 YYDKDF (reference sequence). This CDR3 has 13 residues. The ends lost 5 bases at V and 4 bases at J; junction bases unmatched: 4. This sequence joins TRBV15 and TRBJ2-7; TRBD1 agrees at 8 bases. This clonotype originated in a man between 50 and 59 years old who received an inactivated influenza vaccine. The sequences come from PBMCs from blood, collected less than 15 days before vaccination. The CDR3 region has the DNA TGTGCCACCAGCGTCCAGGGGGCTTACGAGCAGTACTTC. Protein product: CATSVQGAYEQYF.